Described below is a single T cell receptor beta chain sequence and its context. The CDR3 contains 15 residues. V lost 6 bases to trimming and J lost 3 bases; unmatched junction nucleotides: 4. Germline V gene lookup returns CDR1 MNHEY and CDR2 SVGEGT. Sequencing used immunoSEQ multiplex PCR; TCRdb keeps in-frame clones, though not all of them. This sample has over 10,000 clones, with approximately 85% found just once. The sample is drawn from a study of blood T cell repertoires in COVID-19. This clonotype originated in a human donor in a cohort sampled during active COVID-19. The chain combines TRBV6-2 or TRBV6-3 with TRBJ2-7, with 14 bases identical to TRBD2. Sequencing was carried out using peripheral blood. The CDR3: CASSQGLAGVYEQYF. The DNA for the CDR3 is TGTGCCAGCAGCCAGGGACTAGCGGGGGTCTACGAGCAGTACTTC.